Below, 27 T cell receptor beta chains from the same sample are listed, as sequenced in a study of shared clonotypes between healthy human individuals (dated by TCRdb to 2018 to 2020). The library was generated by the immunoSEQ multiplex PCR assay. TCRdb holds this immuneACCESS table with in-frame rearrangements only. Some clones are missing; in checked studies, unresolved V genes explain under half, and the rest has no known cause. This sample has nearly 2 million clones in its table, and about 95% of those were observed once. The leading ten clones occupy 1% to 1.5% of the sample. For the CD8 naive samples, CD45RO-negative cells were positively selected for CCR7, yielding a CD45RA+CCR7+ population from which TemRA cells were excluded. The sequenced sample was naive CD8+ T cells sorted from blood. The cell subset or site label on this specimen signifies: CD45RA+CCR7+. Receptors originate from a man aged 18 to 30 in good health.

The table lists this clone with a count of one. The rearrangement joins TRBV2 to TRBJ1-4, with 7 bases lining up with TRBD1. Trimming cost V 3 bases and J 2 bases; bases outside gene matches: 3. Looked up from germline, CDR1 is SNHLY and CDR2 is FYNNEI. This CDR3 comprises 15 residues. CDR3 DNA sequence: TGTGCCAGCAGTGAGTTCAGGGGGACTAATGAAAAACTGTTTTTT. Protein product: CASSEFRGTNEKLFF.

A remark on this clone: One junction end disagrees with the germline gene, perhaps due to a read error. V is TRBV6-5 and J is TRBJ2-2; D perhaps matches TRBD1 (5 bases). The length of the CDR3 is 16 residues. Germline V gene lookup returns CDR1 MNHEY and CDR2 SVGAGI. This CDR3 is CASSYWGRTGTGELFF. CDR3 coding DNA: TGTGCCAGCAGCTACTGGGGCCGAACTGGGACCGGGGAGCTGTTTTTT.

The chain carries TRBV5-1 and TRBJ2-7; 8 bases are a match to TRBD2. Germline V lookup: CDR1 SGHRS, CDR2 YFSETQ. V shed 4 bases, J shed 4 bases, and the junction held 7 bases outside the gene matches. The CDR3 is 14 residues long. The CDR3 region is CASSISGGAYEQYF. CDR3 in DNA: TGCGCCAGCAGCATTTCCGGGGGGGCTTACGAGCAGTACTTC.

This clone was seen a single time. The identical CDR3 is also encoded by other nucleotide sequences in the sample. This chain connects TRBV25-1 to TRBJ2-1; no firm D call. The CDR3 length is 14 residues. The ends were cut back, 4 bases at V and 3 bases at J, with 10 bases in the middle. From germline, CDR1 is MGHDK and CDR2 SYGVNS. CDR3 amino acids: CASSALGGYNEQFF. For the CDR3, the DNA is TGTGCCAGCAGTGCTTTAGGCGGCTACAATGAGCAGTTCTTC.

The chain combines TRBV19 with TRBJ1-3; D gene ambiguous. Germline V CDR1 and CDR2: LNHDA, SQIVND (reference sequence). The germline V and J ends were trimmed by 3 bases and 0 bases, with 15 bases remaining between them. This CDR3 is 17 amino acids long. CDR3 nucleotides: TGTGCCAGTAGTATCTGGGCAGACATACGCTCTGGAAACACCATATATTTT. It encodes CASSIWADIRSGNTIYF. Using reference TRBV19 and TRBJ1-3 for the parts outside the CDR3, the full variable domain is DGGITQSPKYLFRKEGQNVTLSCEQNLNHDAMYWYRQDPGQGLRLIYYSQIVNDFQKGDIAEGYSVSREKKESFPLTVTSAQKNPTAFYLCASSIWADIRSGNTIYFGEGSWLTVV.

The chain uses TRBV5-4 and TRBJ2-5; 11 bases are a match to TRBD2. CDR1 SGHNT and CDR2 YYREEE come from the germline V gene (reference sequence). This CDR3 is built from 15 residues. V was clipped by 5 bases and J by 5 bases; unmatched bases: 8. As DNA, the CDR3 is TGTGCCAGCAGGGTTAGCGGGGGGGCCTTGGAGACCCAGTACTTC. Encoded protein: CASRVSGGALETQYF. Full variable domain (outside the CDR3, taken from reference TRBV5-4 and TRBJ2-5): ETGVTQSPTHLIKTRGQQVTLRCSSQSGHNTVSWYQQALGQGPQFIFQYYREEENGRGNFPPRFSGLQFPNYSSELNVNALELDDSALYLCASRVSGGALETQYFGPGTRLLVL.

CDR3 sequence reads: CASSAMGRPTNTGELFF. CDR3 bases: TGTGCCAGCAGCGCCATGGGCAGACCTACGAACACCGGGGAGCTGTTTTTT. The chain has TRBV7-9 and TRBJ2-2; D ambiguous. The CDR3 sequence is 17 residues long. V lost 5 bases to trimming and J lost 0 bases, with 16 bases between them. The germline gives CDR1 SEHNR, CDR2 FQNEAQ (reference sequence).

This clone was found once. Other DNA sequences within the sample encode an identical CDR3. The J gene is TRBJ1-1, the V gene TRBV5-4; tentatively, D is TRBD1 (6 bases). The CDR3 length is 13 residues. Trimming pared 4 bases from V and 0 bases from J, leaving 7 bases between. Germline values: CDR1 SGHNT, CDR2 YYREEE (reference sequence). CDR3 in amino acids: CASSQGMNTEAFF. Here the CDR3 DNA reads TGTGCCAGCAGCCAGGGGATGAACACTGAAGCTTTCTTT.

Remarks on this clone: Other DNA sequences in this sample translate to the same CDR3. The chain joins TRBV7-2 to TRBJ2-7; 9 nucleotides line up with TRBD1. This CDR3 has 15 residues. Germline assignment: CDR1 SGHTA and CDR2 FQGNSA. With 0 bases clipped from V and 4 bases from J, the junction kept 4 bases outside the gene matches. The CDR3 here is CASSLAGQGRYEQYF. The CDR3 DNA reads TGTGCCAGCAGCTTAGCGGGACAGGGAAGGTACGAGCAGTACTTC.

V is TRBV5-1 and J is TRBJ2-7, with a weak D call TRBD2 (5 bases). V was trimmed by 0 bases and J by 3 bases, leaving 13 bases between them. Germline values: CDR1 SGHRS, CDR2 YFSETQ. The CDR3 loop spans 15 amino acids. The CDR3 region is CASSLEEGVSYEQYF. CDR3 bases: TGCGCCAGCAGCTTGGAAGAGGGAGTTAGCTACGAGCAGTACTTC.

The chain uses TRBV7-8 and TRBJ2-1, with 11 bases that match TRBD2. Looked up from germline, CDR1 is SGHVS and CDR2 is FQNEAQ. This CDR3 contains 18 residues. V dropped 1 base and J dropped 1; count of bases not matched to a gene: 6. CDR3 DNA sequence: TGTGCCAGCAGCTTAGGGCTAGCGGGGGGTGTGTCCTACAATGAGCAGTTCTTC. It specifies CASSLGLAGGVSYNEQFF.

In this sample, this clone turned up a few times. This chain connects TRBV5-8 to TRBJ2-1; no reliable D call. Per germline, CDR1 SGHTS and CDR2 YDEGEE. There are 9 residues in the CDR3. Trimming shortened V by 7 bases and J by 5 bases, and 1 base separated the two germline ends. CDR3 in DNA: TGTGCCAGCCACAATGAGCAGTTCTTC. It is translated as CASHNEQFF.

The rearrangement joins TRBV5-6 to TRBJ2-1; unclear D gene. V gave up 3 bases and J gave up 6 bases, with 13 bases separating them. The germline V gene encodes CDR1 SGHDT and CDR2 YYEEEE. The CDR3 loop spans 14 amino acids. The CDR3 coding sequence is TGTGCCAGCAGCTCCTGGGGTAGATCCAATGAGCAGTTCTTC. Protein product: CASSSWGRSNEQFF.

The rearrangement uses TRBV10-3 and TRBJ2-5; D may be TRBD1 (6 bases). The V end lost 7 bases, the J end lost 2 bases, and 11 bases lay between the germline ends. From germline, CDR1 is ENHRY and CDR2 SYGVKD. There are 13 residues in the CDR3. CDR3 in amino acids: CAIKDSSQETQYF. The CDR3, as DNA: TGTGCCATCAAGGACAGTTCTCAAGAGACCCAGTACTTC.

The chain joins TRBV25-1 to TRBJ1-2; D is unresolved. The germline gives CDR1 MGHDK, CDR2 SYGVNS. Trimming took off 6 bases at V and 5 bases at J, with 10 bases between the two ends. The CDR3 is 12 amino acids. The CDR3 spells CASSKSDYGYTF. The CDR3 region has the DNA TGTGCCAGCAGCAAGTCTGATTATGGCTACACCTTC.

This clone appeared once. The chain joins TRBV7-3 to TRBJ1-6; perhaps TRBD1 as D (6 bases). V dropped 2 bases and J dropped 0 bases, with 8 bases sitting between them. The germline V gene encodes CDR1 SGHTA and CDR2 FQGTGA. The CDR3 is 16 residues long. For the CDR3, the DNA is TGTGCCAGCAGCTTAGGGGGCGGCTCCTATAATTCACCCCTCCACTTT. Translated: CASSLGGGSYNSPLHF.

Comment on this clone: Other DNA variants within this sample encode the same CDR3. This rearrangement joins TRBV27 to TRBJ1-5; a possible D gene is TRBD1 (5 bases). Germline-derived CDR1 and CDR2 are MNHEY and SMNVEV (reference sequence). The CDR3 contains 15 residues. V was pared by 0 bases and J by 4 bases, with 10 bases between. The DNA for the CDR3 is TGTGCCAGCAGTTTATCGCCAGGGAGTAATCAGCCCCAGCATTTT. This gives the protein CASSLSPGSNQPQHF.

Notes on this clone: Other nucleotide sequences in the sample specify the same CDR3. The CDR3 spells CASSYSTGDTQYF. The DNA of the CDR3 is TGTGCCAGCAGTTACTCGACAGGAGATACGCAGTATTTT. The chain has TRBV6-5 and TRBJ2-3, with a possible D match to TRBD1 (6 bases). Trimming removed 0 bases from V and 5 bases from J, with 6 bases in between. This CDR3 comprises 13 residues. Germline CDR1 is MNHEY and CDR2 is SVGAGI.

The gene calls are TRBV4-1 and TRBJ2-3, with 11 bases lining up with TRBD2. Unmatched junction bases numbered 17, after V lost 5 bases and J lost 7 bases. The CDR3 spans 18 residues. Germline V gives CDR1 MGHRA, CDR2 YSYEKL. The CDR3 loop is CASSDFLAGGLTTNTQYF. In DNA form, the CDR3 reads TGCGCCAGCAGCGACTTCCTAGCGGGGGGACTTACCACCAATACGCAGTATTTT.

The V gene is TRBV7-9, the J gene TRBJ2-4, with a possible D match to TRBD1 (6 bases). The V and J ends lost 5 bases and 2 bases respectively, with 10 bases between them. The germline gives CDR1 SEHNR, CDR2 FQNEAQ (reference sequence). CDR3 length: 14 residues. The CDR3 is CASSPQGPKNIQYF. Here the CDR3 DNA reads TGTGCCAGCAGCCCACAGGGACCCAAAAACATTCAGTACTTC.

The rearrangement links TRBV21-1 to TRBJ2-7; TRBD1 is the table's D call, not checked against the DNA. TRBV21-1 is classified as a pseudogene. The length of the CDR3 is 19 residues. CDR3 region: CASSKVTGQETPSSYEQYF. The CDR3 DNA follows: TGTGCCAGCAGCAAAGTTACGGGACAGGAGACTCCAAGCTCCTACGAGCAGTACTTC.

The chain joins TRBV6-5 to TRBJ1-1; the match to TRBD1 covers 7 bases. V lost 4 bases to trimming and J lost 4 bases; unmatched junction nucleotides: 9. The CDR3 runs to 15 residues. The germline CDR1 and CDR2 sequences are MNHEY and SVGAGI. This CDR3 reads CASSFDREGSTEAFF. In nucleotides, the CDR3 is TGTGCCAGCAGTTTCGACAGGGAGGGGAGCACTGAAGCTTTCTTT.

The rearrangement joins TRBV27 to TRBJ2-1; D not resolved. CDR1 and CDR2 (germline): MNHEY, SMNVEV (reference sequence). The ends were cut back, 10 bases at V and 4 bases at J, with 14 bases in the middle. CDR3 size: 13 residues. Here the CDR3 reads CATITGKYNEQFF. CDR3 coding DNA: TGTGCCACCATTACGGGCAAATACAATGAGCAGTTCTTC.

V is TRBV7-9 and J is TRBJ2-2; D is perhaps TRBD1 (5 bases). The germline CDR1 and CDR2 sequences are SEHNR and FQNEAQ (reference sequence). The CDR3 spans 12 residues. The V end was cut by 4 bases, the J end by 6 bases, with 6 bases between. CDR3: CASSSGSGELFF. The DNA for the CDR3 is TGTGCCAGCAGCTCAGGGTCCGGGGAGCTGTTTTTT.

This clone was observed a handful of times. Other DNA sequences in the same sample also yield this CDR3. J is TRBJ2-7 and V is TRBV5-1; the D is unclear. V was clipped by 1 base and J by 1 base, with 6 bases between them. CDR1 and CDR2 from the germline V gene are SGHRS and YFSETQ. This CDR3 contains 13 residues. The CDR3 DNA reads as TGCGCCAGCAGCTTGACAGATTCCTACGAGCAGTACTTC. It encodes CASSLTDSYEQYF.

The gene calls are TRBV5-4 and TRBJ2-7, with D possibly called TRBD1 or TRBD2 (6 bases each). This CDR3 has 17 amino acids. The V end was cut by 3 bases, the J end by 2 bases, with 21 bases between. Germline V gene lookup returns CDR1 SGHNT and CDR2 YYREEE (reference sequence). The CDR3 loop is CASSSRRGLLPPYEQYF. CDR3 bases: TGTGCCAGCAGCTCCCGCCGGGGGCTACTACCCCCCTACGAGCAGTACTTC. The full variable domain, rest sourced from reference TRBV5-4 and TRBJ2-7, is ETGVTQSPTHLIKTRGQQVTLRCSSQSGHNTVSWYQQALGQGPQFIFQYYREEENGRGNFPPRFSGLQFPNYSSELNVNALELDDSALYLCASSSRRGLLPPYEQYFGPGTRLTVT.

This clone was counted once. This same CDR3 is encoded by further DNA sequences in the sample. The CDR3 DNA reads as TGTGCCAGCAGTTTATCCTCGACAGGGACTGAAGCTTTCTTT. Protein sequence: CASSLSSTGTEAFF. The V gene is TRBV27, the J gene TRBJ1-1, with 7 bases identical to TRBD1. The CDR3 length is 14 residues. V lost 0 bases, J lost 5 bases, and 3 bases stayed unmatched. Germline V gene lookup returns CDR1 MNHEY and CDR2 SMNVEV (reference sequence).